These 26 T cell receptor beta chains came from one sample sequenced in a study of CD8 T cells in ankylosing spondylitis. TCRdb independently ran MiXCR on the 5' RACE reads; one entry per CDR3 protein. The sample has about 310,000 distinct CDR3 sequences, roughly 20% seen once. The specimen was blood, either unsorted or a sorted T cell fraction (not recorded which). The receptors stem from a female donor with ankylosing spondylitis or in good health (not recorded which).

This clonotype ranks as medium-sized. The chain uses TRBV20-1 and TRBJ2-4, with 10 bases identical to TRBD2. The germline gives CDR1 DFQATT, CDR2 SNEGSKA (reference sequence). CDR3 length: 13 amino acids. V gave up 6 bases and J gave up 5 bases; unmatched junction bases: 4. The CDR3 nucleotides read TGCAGTGCACTTCTAGCGGGAGAAAACATTCAGTACTTC. It is translated as CSALLAGENIQYF.

The J gene is TRBJ1-2, the V gene TRBV7-9, with D perhaps TRBD1 (5 bases). V was cut by 2 bases and J by 4 bases, with 17 bases left in between. Germline-derived CDR1 and CDR2 are SEHNR and FQNEAQ (reference sequence). This CDR3 comprises 16 residues. Here the CDR3 DNA reads TGTGCCAGCAGCTTAATCGAGACAGTGTTAACCTATGGCTACACCTTC. This gives the protein CASSLIETVLTYGYTF.

The chain carries TRBV29-1 and TRBJ2-1, with D maybe TRBD2 (7 bases). This CDR3 has 16 amino acids. From germline, CDR1 is SQVTM and CDR2 ANQGSEA. Trimming removed 7 bases from V and 9 bases from J, with 28 bases in between. This CDR3 reads CSGKKGGSDSDGEQFF. Written as DNA, the CDR3 is TGCAGCGGCAAAAAGGGGGGGTCCGACTCCGACGGTGAGCAGTTCTTC.

This clonotype has more than one count but fewer than ten. The chain joins TRBV7-9 to TRBJ2-5; no definite D call. Germline V gives CDR1 SEHNR, CDR2 FQNEAQ (reference sequence). This CDR3 comprises 14 residues. Trimming cost V 2 bases and J 3 bases, with 10 bases left between them. CDR3 sequence reads: CASSLRAVEETQYF. CDR3 bases: TGTGCCAGCAGCTTACGTGCGGTAGAAGAGACCCAGTACTTC.

The rearrangement joins TRBV6-1 to TRBJ2-1; 14 nucleotides match TRBD2. The CDR3 totals 16 residues. The germline V gene has CDR1 MNHNS and CDR2 SASEGT. The V segment lost 5 bases and the J segment 9 bases; nucleotides outside the gene matches: 9. CDR3 bases: TGTGCCAGCAGTCCCGGGACTAGCGGGAGCAGCGGTGAGCAGTTCTTC. Translated: CASSPGTSGSSGEQFF.

This clonotype was seen more than once but under ten times. The gene calls are TRBV20-1 and TRBJ1-5, with TRBD1 as a possible D gene (6 bases). The CDR3 is made up of 13 amino acids. The V gene's germline CDR1 is DFQATT and CDR2 SNEGSKA (reference sequence). Between the trimmed V and J ends, which lost 2 bases and 6 bases, there was a span of 11 bases. The DNA of the CDR3 is TGCAGTGCTAGATCAGGGGTCAGTCAGCCCCAGCATTTT. Translation gives CSARSGVSQPQHF.

V and J are TRBV2 and TRBJ2-1; TRBD2 agrees at 11 bases. In germline, CDR1 is SNHLY, CDR2 FYNNEI. Trimming removed 4 bases from V and 2 bases from J; junction bases left unmatched: 1. CDR3 length equals 15 residues. The CDR3 coding sequence is TGTGCCAGCAGTGCGACTAGCGGGACCTACAATGAGCAGTTCTTC. Protein sequence: CASSATSGTYNEQFF.

This clonotype was observed many times. The rearrangement uses TRBV29-1 and TRBJ1-1, with D hard to call. The CDR3 runs 14 residues. Germline CDR1 reads SQVTM; CDR2 reads ANQGSEA. V shed 0 bases and J shed 4 bases, with 12 bases lying between them. CDR3 sequence (DNA): TGCAGCGTTGAAGATCTTCAAGGGTCCACTGAAGCTTTCTTT. Its protein is CSVEDLQGSTEAFF.

This clonotype turned up a few times. This sequence joins TRBV4-3 and TRBJ2-7; D is unclear. CDR1 LGHNA and CDR2 YSLEER come from the germline V gene. The CDR3 loop spans 14 amino acids. V was clipped by 0 bases and J by 2 bases, with 8 bases between them. CDR3 residues: CASSQDPRTYEQYF. CDR3 nucleotides: TGCGCCAGCAGCCAAGATCCCAGGACCTACGAGCAGTACTTC.

This clonotype appeared many times. The rearrangement links TRBV29-1 to TRBJ1-4, with unresolved D. V lost 7 bases and J lost 7, with 10 bases in between. Per germline, CDR1 SQVTM and CDR2 ANQGSEA. The CDR3 is made up of 11 amino acids. CDR3 coding DNA: TGCAGCGGCGGGGTTGGTGAAAAACTGTTTTTT. This encodes CSGGVGEKLFF.

The chain carries TRBV20-1 and TRBJ2-4; TRBD2 might be the D (5 bases). The CDR3 runs to 15 residues. V lost 3 bases and J 0 bases, leaving 12 bases between the germline ends. The germline V gene has CDR1 DFQATT and CDR2 SNEGSKA (reference sequence). In DNA, the CDR3 is TGCAGTGCTAGTGCGGGTGGACTAGCCAAAAACATTCAGTACTTC. Protein: CSASAGGLAKNIQYF.

The rearrangement uses TRBV20-1 and TRBJ2-7; the match to TRBD2 covers 8 bases. CDR3 length: 14 residues. CDR1 is DFQATT and CDR2 is SNEGSKA in the germline V gene (reference sequence). Trimming at V came to 5 bases and at J to 6 bases, leaving 12 bases not matched to a gene. CDR3 loop: CSAHSSGRSSEQYF. In DNA, the CDR3 is TGCAGTGCTCATTCGAGCGGGAGAAGCTCCGAGCAGTACTTC.

This clonotype was counted only a few times. The rearrangement links TRBV10-3 to TRBJ2-1; 8 nucleotides agree with TRBD2. This CDR3 is built from 14 residues. Germline values: CDR1 ENHRY, CDR2 SYGVKD. V was clipped by 3 bases and J by 15 bases; unmatched bases: 13. This chain's CDR3 is CAISDSSGSPRGFF. CDR3 coding DNA: TGTGCCATCAGTGACTCTAGCGGGTCCCCCCGTGGGTTCTTC.

The J gene is TRBJ2-7, the V gene TRBV11-2; weak D call: TRBD2 (6 bases). Germline V gives CDR1 SGHAT, CDR2 FQNNGV. This CDR3 is 14 amino acids long. The germline V and J ends were trimmed by 5 bases and 2 bases, with 13 bases remaining between them. The CDR3 is CASSPERAAYEQYF. CDR3 in DNA: TGTGCCAGCAGCCCTGAGCGGGCCGCCTACGAGCAGTACTTC.

The chain is built from TRBV20-1 and TRBJ2-1; the D gene is possibly TRBD1 (5 bases). This CDR3 spans 14 amino acids. Germline V lookup: CDR1 DFQATT, CDR2 SNEGSKA (reference sequence). Trimming cost V 5 bases and J 2 bases, with 13 bases left between them. The CDR3 loop reads CSASAGYPYNEQFF. CDR3 coding DNA: TGCAGTGCTTCAGCAGGGTATCCCTACAATGAGCAGTTCTTC.

The chain joins TRBV19 to TRBJ2-1; 8 nucleotides line up with TRBD2. The CDR3 covers 16 residues. V lost 5 bases, J lost 4 bases, and 10 bases stayed unmatched. In germline, CDR1 is LNHDA, CDR2 SQIVND (reference sequence). The CDR3 loop reads CASSPGGSRSYNEQFF. In DNA, the CDR3 is TGTGCCAGTAGTCCGGGAGGGTCTCGCTCTTACAATGAGCAGTTCTTC.

This clonotype appeared many times. The genes are TRBV20-1 and TRBJ2-3; 9 bases are a match to TRBD2. This CDR3 is 14 amino acids long. V lost 5 bases, J lost 5 bases, and 8 bases stayed unmatched. CDR1 is DFQATT, CDR2 SNEGSKA, per germline (reference sequence). The CDR3 nucleotides read TGCAGTGCTGCGAGGCGGGAGGGAGAAGATACGCAGTATTTT. Its protein product is CSAARREGEDTQYF.

The table lists this clonotype with many counts. The chain has TRBV11-2 and TRBJ1-1; possibly TRBD1 for D (5 bases). V gave up 6 bases and J gave up 8 bases, with 10 bases separating them. The CDR3 is made up of 11 amino acids. In germline, CDR1 is SGHAT, CDR2 FQNNGV. CDR3 in amino acids: CASSRTLEAFF. The DNA for the CDR3 is TGTGCCAGCAGTCGGACATTAGAAGCTTTCTTT.

This clonotype was found once. The chain is built from TRBV5-1 and TRBJ2-7, with 7 nucleotides matching TRBD1. Germline loops: CDR1 SGHRS, CDR2 YFSETQ. The CDR3 consists of 16 residues. V shed 0 bases, J shed 3 bases, and the junction held 9 bases outside the gene matches. The chain's CDR3 is CASSLASGQSIYEQYF. In DNA, the CDR3 is TGCGCCAGCAGCTTGGCATCGGGACAGAGCATCTACGAGCAGTACTTC. Complete variable domain (other parts from reference TRBV5-1 and TRBJ2-7): KAGVTQTPRYLIKTRGQQVTLSCSPISGHRSVSWYQQTPGQGLQFLFEYFSETQRNKGNFPGRFSGRQFSNSRSEMNVSTLELGDSALYLCASSLASGQSIYEQYFGPGTRLTVT.

V and J are TRBV6-9 and TRBJ2-5, with 11 bases identical to TRBD2. Per germline, CDR1 MNHGY and CDR2 SVAAGI. V dropped 4 bases and J dropped 2; count of bases not matched to a gene: 6. The CDR3 sequence is 16 residues long. The CDR3 DNA reads as TGTGCCAGCAGTTTTCGACTAGCGGGGATACAAGAGACCCAGTACTTC. The encoded protein is CASSFRLAGIQETQYF.

The rearrangement uses TRBV12-3 or TRBV12-4 and TRBJ2-2; D is unresolved. Trimming left V 6 bases short and J 3 bases short, with 17 bases between. The CDR3 has 16 residues. In nucleotides, the CDR3 is TGTGCCAGCAGCCTGGGTGCTACGGTCTACACCGGGGAGCTGTTTTTT. This encodes CASSLGATVYTGELFF.

This clonotype has at least ten counts. V gene TRBV29-1 combines with J gene TRBJ2-3, with TRBD2 matching 10 bases. Germline V gives CDR1 SQVTM, CDR2 ANQGSEA. After removal of 4 bases from V and 2 bases from J, the junction contained 9 bases not matched to a gene. CDR3 size: 16 residues. The CDR3 sequence is CSVGETSGAHTDTQYF. The CDR3 nucleotides read TGCAGCGTTGGAGAAACTAGCGGGGCGCACACAGATACGCAGTATTTT.

The chain combines TRBV9 with TRBJ2-1; 14 positions agree with TRBD2. The CDR3 has 15 amino acids. Germline lookup yields CDR1 SGDLS and CDR2 YYNGEE. V gave up 6 bases and J gave up 9 bases; unmatched junction bases: 8. The CDR3 here is CASNRGTSGSAEQFF. The DNA of the CDR3 is TGTGCCAGCAACAGAGGGACTAGCGGGAGTGCTGAGCAGTTCTTC.

The V and J genes are TRBV6-1 and TRBJ1-5; 7 nucleotides match TRBD1. V was clipped by 6 bases and J by 11 bases; unmatched bases: 13. Germline CDR1 is MNHNS and CDR2 is SASEGT. The CDR3 has 14 residues. The CDR3 protein is CASRKQGVEGSQHF. The CDR3 nucleotides read TGTGCCAGCAGGAAGCAGGGGGTGGAGGGATCCCAGCATTTT.

This chain uses TRBV20-1 with TRBJ2-3, with D uncertain. In germline, CDR1 is DFQATT, CDR2 SNEGSKA (reference sequence). CDR3 length equals 12 residues. Between the trimmed V and J ends, which lost 5 bases and 2 bases, there was a span of 8 bases. The CDR3 reads CSARSPTDTQYF. The CDR3 DNA is TGCAGTGCTCGCTCACCCACAGATACGCAGTATTTT.

This clonotype occurred a few times. The chain combines TRBV20-1 with TRBJ2-7; 10 bases match TRBD2. The ends lost 6 bases at V and 0 bases at J; junction bases unmatched: 5. The germline gives CDR1 DFQATT, CDR2 SNEGSKA (reference sequence). The CDR3 consists of 14 residues. The CDR3 nucleotides read TGCAGTGCCCGAGCTAGCGGGAGCTCCTACGAGCAGTACTTC. Translation: CSARASGSSYEQYF.